This TCR beta chain is drawn from a study of blood T cell repertoires in COVID-19. Study in general: The origin of the acute and convalescent COVID-19 samples was the United States, Italy and Spain. T cells, B-cell-depleted T cells, or PBMCs supplied cDNA or gDNA.

Between the trimmed V and J ends, which lost 6 bases and 5 bases, there was a span of 11 bases. CDR1 MNHEY and CDR2 SVGAGI come from the germline V gene. CDR3 size: 12 residues. As processed by the authors: Reference gene primer amplification gave estimated nucleated cell counts. Sequencing was performed with immunoSEQ multiplex PCR; in TCRdb, only in-frame clones are kept and a portion is missing. That table furnishes V, J and clone size, whereas the DNA furnished D and trimming. The table includes 150,000 to 200,000 clones, around 85% detected once. Patients at the Seattle site were enrolled during active infection and followed longitudinally.

The TCR was taken from a man in his sixties with COVID-19, enrolled during active disease. V usage is TRBV6-5 and J usage is TRBJ2-7; weak D call: TRBD2 (5 bases). The sequenced sample consisted of peripheral blood. CDR3 coding DNA: TGTGCCAGCAGCCCCGGAGGAGACGAGCAGTACTTC. Protein: CASSPGGDEQYF.